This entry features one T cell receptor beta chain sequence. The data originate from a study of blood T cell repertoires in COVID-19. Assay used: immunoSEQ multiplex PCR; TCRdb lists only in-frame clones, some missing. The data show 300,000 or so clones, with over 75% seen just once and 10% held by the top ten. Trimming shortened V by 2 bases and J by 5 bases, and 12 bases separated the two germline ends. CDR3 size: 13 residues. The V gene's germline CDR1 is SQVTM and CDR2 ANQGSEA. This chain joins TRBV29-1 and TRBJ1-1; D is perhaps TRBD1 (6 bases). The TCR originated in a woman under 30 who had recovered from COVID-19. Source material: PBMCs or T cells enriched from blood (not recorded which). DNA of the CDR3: TGCAGCGTTGAACGACAGGACGTTACTGAAGCTTTCTTT. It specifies CSVERQDVTEAFF.